Following are 10 T cell receptor beta chains from one sample sequenced in a study of T cell changes during pregnancy in multiple sclerosis. The assay was immunoSEQ multiplex PCR, and TCRdb's table has in-frame clones only and misses some. The sample has under 40,000 clones, over 85% seen once. The sequencing here drew on peripheral blood, taken in the third trimester of pregnancy. The source of these receptors is a female donor in good health, enrolled as a control in a pregnancy study.

The gene calls are TRBV5-6 and TRBJ1-2; perhaps TRBD1 as D (6 bases). This CDR3 region has 15 residues. Trimming cost V 0 bases and J 8 bases, with 17 bases left between them. Germline-derived CDR1 and CDR2 are SGHDT and YYEEEE. The CDR3, as DNA: TGTGCCAGCAGCTTGGCCTTAGGGGGGGGGCGAGGCTACACCTTC. Protein: CASSLALGGGRGYTF.

The V and J genes are TRBV6-5 and TRBJ1-3; a weak D match, TRBD1 (5 bases). The CDR3 loop spans 16 amino acids. Germline-derived CDR1 and CDR2 are MNHEY and SVGAGI. Trimming left V 2 bases short and J 0 bases short, with 11 bases between. The CDR3 region has the DNA TGTGCCAGCAGTTACGCCCGACAGAGCTCTGGAAACACCATATATTTT. Encoded protein: CASSYARQSSGNTIYF.

The chain has TRBV15 and TRBJ1-6; tentative D call: TRBD1 (6 bases). The CDR3 is made up of 16 amino acids. Trimming cost V 1 base and J 8 bases, with 15 bases left between them. Germline CDR1 and CDR2: LNHNV and YYDKDF (reference sequence). For the CDR3, the DNA is TGTGCCACCAGCAGAGTGTCTGGCAGGGGATATTCACCCCTCCACTTT. Residues: CATSRVSGRGYSPLHF.

This clone has just one count. This chain uses TRBV7-8 with TRBJ1-1; 9 nucleotides agree with TRBD1. Losses at the gene ends were 6 bases for V and 5 bases for J; bases not matched to a gene: 7. The CDR3 is 14 residues long. Germline V CDR1 and CDR2: SGHVS, FQNEAQ. CDR3 bases: TGTGCCAGCAGTCCCACAGGGGGCTATACTGAAGCTTTCTTT. Protein: CASSPTGGYTEAFF.

This rearrangement joins TRBV9 to TRBJ1-2, with 8 nucleotides matching TRBD1. Trimming cost V 0 bases and J 2 bases; bases outside gene matches: 3. Germline lookup yields CDR1 SGDLS and CDR2 YYNGEE. This CDR3 has 15 amino acids. This CDR3 is CASSVGGQANYGYTF. CDR3 DNA sequence: TGTGCCAGCAGCGTAGGGGGACAGGCAAACTATGGCTACACCTTC.

J is TRBJ1-1 and V is TRBV19; D gene ambiguous. The germline CDR1 and CDR2 sequences are LNHDA and SQIVND (reference sequence). Between the trimmed V and J ends, which lost 8 bases and 2 bases, there was a span of 9 bases. The CDR3 extends over 12 amino acids. CDR3 sequence: CASSNLNTEAFF. CDR3 nucleotides: TGTGCCAGTTCTAACCTAAACACTGAAGCTTTCTTT.

The chain couples TRBV29-1 to TRBJ1-2; no clear D. This CDR3 spans 11 amino acids. V dropped 1 base and J dropped 4 bases, with 4 bases sitting between them. CDR1 is SQVTM and CDR2 is ANQGSEA in the germline V gene. Here the CDR3 reads CSVEVRYGYTF. The CDR3 DNA sequence: TGCAGCGTTGAAGTGCGCTATGGCTACACCTTC. The full variable domain, with the rest looked up from reference TRBV29-1 and TRBJ1-2, is SAVISQKPSRDICQRGTSLTIQCQVDSQVTMMFWYRQQPGQSLTLIATANQGSEATYESGFVIDKFPISRPNLTFSTLTVSNMSPEDSSIYLCSVEVRYGYTFGSGTRLTVV.

The gene calls are TRBV7-6 and TRBJ2-2, with D possibly TRBD2 on 6 matching bases. Germline CDR1 is SGHVS and CDR2 is FNYEAQ. The CDR3 is 15 amino acids. Between the trimmed V and J ends, which lost 1 base and 0 bases, there was a span of 6 bases. CDR3 sequence (DNA): TGTGCCAGCAGCTTAGGGGGGGCGAACACCGGGGAGCTGTTTTTT. Translating it yields CASSLGGANTGELFF. The full variable domain, rest sourced from reference TRBV7-6 and TRBJ2-2, is GAGVSQSPRYKVTKRGQDVALRCDPISGHVSLYWYRQALGQGPEFLTYFNYEAQQDKSGLPNDRFSAERPEGSISTLTIQRTEQRDSAMYRCASSLGGANTGELFFGEGSRLTVL.

The rearrangement links TRBV13 to TRBJ1-5; D gene ambiguous. There are 13 residues in the CDR3. Trimming left V 5 bases short and J 6 bases short, with 11 bases between. Germline CDR1 and CDR2: PRHDT and FYEKMQ (reference sequence). The CDR3 sequence: CASSAQKLQPQHF. CDR3 sequence (DNA): TGTGCCAGCAGCGCACAGAAGCTTCAGCCCCAGCATTTT.

The rearrangement uses TRBV14 and TRBJ1-6; D is unclear. Germline values: CDR1 SGHDN, CDR2 FVKESK. Trimming pared 6 bases from V and 5 bases from J, leaving 8 bases between. The CDR3 loop spans 13 amino acids. In DNA form, the CDR3 reads TGTGCCAGCAGTCCGTCCCATAATTCACCCCTCCACTTT. Amino acids: CASSPSHNSPLHF.